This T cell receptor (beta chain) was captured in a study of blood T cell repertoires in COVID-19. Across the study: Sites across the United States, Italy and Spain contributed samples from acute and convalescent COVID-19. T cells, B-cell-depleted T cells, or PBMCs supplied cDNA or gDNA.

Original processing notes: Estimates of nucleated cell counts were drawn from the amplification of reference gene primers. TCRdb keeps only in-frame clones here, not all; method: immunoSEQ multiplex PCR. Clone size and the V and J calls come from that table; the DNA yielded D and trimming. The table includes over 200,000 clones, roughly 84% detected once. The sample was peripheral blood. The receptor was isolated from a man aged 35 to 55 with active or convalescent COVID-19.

CDR3 in DNA: TGTGCCAGCAGCCCGGGGACTAGCGGGAACTCCTACGAGCAGTACTTC. This encodes CASSPGTSGNSYEQYF. The chain joins TRBV5-4 to TRBJ2-7, with TRBD2 identical over 13 bases. The germline V gene encodes CDR1 SGHNT and CDR2 YYREEE (reference sequence). The CDR3 consists of 16 residues. The trim removed 4 bases at V and 0 bases at J, leaving 4 bases unmatched.